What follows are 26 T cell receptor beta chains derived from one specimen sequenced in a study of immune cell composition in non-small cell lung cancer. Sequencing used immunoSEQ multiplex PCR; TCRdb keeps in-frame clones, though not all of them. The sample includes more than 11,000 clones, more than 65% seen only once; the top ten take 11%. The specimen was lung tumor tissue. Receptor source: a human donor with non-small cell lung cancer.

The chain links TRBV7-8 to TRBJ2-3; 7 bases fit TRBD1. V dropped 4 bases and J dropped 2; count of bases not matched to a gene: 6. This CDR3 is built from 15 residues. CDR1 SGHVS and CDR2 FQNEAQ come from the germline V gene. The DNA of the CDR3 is TGTGCCAGCAGCTCGAGACAGGGATCCACAGATACGCAGTATTTT. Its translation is CASSSRQGSTDTQYF.

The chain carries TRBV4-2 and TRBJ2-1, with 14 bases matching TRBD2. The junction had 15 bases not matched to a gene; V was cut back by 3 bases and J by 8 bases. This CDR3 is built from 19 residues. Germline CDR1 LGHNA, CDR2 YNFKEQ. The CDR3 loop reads CASSHGTSGRVGYGDEQFF. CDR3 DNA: TGTGCCAGCAGCCACGGGACTAGCGGGAGAGTTGGGTACGGCGATGAGCAGTTCTTC.

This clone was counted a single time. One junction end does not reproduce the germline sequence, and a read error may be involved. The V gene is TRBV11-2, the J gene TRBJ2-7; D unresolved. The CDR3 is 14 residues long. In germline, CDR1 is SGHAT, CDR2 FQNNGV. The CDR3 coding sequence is TGCGCCAGCAGCCAAGATATCACTTACTACGAGCAGTACTTC. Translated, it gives CASSQDITYYEQYF.

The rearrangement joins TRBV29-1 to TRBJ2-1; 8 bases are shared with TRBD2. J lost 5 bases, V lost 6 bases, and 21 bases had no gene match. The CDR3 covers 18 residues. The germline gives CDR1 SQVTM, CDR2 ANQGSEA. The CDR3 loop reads CSVRPPPVASGLHNEQFF. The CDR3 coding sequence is TGCAGCGTCCGTCCCCCCCCCGTTGCTAGCGGGCTCCACAATGAGCAGTTCTTC.

The CDR3 spells CASSPRRGNYGYTF. As DNA, the CDR3 is TGTGCCAGCAGTCCCCGGAGGGGGAACTATGGCTACACCTTC. The chain links TRBV27 to TRBJ1-2, with D tentatively TRBD1 (6 bases). Trimming removed 5 bases from V and 2 bases from J, with 12 bases in between. CDR1 MNHEY and CDR2 SMNVEV come from the germline V gene (reference sequence). The CDR3 is made up of 14 amino acids.

The CDR3 DNA reads as TGTGCCAGCAGCCTCACCCGTGGCAGGGGGCACGGGGAGCAGTACTTC. As protein: CASSLTRGRGHGEQYF. The chain recombines TRBV7-9 with TRBJ2-7, with 8 positions matching TRBD1. With 5 bases clipped from V and 7 bases from J, the junction kept 16 bases outside the gene matches. Germline V lookup: CDR1 SEHNR, CDR2 FQNEAQ (reference sequence). The CDR3 length is 16 residues.

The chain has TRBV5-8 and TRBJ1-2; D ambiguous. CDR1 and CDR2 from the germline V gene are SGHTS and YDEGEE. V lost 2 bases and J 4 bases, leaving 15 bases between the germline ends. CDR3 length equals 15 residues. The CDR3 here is CASSFEGAGGYGYTF. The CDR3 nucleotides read TGTGCCAGCAGCTTCGAGGGCGCGGGAGGCTATGGCTACACCTTC.

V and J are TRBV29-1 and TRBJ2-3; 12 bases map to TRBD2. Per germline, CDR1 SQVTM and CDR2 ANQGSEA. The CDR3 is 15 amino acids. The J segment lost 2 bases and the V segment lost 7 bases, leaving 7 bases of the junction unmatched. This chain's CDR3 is CSAPGTSGLTDTQYF. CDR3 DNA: TGCAGCGCCCCGGGGACTAGCGGGCTCACAGATACGCAGTATTTT.

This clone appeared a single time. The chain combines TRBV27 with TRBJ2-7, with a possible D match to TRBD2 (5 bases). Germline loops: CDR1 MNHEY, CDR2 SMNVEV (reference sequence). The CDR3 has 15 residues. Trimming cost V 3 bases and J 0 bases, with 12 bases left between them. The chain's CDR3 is CASSFRGLTSYEQYF. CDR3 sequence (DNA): TGTGCCAGCAGTTTCCGAGGGCTTACCTCCTACGAGCAGTACTTC.

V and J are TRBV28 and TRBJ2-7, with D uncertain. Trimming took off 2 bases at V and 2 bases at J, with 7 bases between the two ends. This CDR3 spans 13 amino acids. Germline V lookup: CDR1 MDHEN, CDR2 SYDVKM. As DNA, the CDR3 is TGTGCCAGCAGTTTAATCCCAACCTACGAGCAGTACTTC. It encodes CASSLIPTYEQYF.

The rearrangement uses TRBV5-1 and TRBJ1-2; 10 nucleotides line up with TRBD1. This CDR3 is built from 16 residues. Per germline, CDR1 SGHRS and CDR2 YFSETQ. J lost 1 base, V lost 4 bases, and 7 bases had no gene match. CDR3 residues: CASSRIGTGDNYGYTF. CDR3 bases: TGCGCCAGCAGCCGGATTGGGACAGGGGATAACTATGGCTACACCTTC.

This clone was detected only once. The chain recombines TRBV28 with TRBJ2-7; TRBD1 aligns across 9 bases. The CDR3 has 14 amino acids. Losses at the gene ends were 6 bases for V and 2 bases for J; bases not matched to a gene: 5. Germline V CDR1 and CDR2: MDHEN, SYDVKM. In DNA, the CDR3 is TGTGCCAGCAGCACCGGGACAGGGCCCTACGAGCAGTACTTC. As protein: CASSTGTGPYEQYF.

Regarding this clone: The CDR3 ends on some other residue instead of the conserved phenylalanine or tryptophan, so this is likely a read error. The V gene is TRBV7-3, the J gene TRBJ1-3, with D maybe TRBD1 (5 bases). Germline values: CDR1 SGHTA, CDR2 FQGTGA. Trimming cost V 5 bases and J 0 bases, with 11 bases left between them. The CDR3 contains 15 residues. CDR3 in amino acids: CASSRDSTSGNTIYV. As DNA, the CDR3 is TGTGCCAGCAGCCGCGACAGTACCTCTGGAAACACCATATATGTT.

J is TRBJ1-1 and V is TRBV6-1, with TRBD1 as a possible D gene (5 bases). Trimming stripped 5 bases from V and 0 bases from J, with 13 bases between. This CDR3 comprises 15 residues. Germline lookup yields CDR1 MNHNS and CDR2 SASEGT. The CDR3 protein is CASSPGTGMNTEAFF. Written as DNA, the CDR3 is TGTGCCAGCAGTCCAGGAACAGGCATGAACACTGAAGCTTTCTTT.

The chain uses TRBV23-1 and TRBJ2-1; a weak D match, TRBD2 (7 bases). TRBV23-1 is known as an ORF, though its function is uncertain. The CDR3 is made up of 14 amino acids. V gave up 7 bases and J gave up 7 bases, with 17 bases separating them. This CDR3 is CASTQGGGWNEQFF. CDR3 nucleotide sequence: TGCGCCAGCACCCAAGGGGGGGGGTGGAATGAGCAGTTCTTC.

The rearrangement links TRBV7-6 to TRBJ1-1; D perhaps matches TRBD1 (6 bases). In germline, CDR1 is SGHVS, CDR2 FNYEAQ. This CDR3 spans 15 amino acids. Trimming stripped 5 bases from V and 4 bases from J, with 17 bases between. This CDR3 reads CASSLSGALFTEAFF. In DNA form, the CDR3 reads TGTGCCAGCAGCCTCTCAGGGGCGTTGTTCACTGAAGCTTTCTTT.

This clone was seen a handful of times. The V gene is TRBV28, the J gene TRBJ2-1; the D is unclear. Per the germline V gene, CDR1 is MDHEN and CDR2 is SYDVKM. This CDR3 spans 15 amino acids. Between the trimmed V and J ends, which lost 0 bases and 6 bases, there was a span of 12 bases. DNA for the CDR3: TGTGCCAGCAGTTTATGGCCAGCAAACCGCAATGAGCAGTTCTTC. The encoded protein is CASSLWPANRNEQFF.

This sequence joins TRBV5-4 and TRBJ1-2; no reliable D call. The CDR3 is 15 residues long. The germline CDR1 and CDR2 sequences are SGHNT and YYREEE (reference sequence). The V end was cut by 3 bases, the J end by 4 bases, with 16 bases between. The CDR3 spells CASSWTLGLVYGYTF. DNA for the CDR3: TGTGCCAGCAGCTGGACGTTGGGGTTAGTCTATGGCTACACCTTC.

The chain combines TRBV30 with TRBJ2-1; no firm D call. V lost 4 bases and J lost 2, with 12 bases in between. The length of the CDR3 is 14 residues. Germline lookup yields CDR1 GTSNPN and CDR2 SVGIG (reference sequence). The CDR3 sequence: CAWNMGGPYNEQFF. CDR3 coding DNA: TGTGCCTGGAACATGGGCGGCCCCTACAATGAGCAGTTCTTC.

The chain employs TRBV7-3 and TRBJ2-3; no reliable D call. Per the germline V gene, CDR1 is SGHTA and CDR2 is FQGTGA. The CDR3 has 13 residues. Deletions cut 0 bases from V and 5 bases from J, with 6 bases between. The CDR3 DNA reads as TGTGCCAGCAGCTTAACAGGCGGAGATACGCAGTATTTT. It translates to CASSLTGGDTQYF.

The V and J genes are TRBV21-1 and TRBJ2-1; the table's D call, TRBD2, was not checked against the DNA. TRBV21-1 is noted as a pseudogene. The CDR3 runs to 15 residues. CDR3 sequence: CASSKVSGRYNEQFF. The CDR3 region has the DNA TGTGCCAGCAGCAAAGTCAGCGGGAGGTACAATGAGCAGTTCTTC.

The chain's CDR3 is CASRRGASGTETQYF. The CDR3 DNA reads TGTGCCAGCAGAAGGGGGGCTAGCGGGACAGAGACCCAGTACTTC. The chain has TRBV6-6 and TRBJ2-5; the match to TRBD2 covers 9 bases. V shed 6 bases and J 4 bases; nucleotides not matched to a gene: 9. The CDR3 contains 15 residues. Germline CDR1 MNHNY, CDR2 SVGAGI (reference sequence).

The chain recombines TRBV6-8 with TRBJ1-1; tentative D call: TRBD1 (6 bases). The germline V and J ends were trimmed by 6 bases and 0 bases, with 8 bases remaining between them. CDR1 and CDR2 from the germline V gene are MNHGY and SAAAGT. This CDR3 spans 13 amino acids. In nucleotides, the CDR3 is TGTGCCAGCAGGGACAGCTTGAACACTGAAGCTTTCTTT. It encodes CASRDSLNTEAFF.

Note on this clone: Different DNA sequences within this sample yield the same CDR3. CDR3 residues: CASSSGPSPGNTIYF. In DNA form, the CDR3 reads TGTGCCAGCAGCTCAGGACCTTCCCCTGGAAACACCATATATTTT. The rearrangement links TRBV5-4 to TRBJ1-3; no definite D call. The V and J ends lost 3 bases and 2 bases respectively, with 12 bases between them. This CDR3 is built from 15 residues. CDR1 is SGHNT, CDR2 YYREEE, per germline (reference sequence).

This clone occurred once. CDR3 DNA: TGTGCCAGCAGCTCAAACCGGGACAGGGGGGTGACCGGGGAGCTGTTTTTT. Amino acids: CASSSNRDRGVTGELFF. The chain combines TRBV7-3 with TRBJ2-2; 11 positions agree with TRBD1. This CDR3 has 17 amino acids. V lost 4 bases, J lost 5 bases, and 9 bases stayed unmatched. Germline V gene data show CDR1 as SGHTA and CDR2 as FQGTGA.

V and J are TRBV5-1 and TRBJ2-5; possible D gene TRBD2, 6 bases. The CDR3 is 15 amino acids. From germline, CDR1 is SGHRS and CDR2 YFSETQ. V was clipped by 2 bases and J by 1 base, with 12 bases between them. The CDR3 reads CASSLIGSIQETQYF. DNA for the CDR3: TGCGCCAGCAGCTTAATCGGGAGCATCCAAGAGACCCAGTACTTC.